One and the same sample provided the 21 T cell receptor beta chains below, sequenced in a study of blood T cell repertoires in COVID-19. Produced via immunoSEQ multiplex PCR; TCRdb's table is partial and in-frame only. The sample carries around 130,000 clones, 75% to 85% recorded once. Sequencing input: peripheral blood. The receptors were gathered from a man aged 50 to 59 with acute or convalescent COVID-19.

This chain connects TRBV3-1 (or the pseudogene TRBV3-2) to TRBJ1-2; 8 bases align to TRBD1. This CDR3 contains 14 residues. Germline lookup yields CDR1 LGHDT and CDR2 YNNKEL (reference sequence). The J segment lost 8 bases and the V segment lost 6 bases, leaving 11 bases of the junction unmatched. The CDR3 DNA reads as TGTGCCAGCAGAGCTGGACAGGGCCCGTGGGGCTACACCTTC. This codes for CASRAGQGPWGYTF.

The chain couples TRBV5-4 to TRBJ2-7; a weak D match, TRBD2 (6 bases). This CDR3 region has 16 residues. CDR1 is SGHNT and CDR2 is YYREEE in the germline V gene (reference sequence). Between the trimmed V and J ends, which lost 0 bases and 3 bases, there was a span of 16 bases. In nucleotides, the CDR3 is TGTGCCAGCAGCTTGGAGGGTGGGAGGTCTATCTACGAGCAGTACTTC. Its protein is CASSLEGGRSIYEQYF.

This clone appeared once. The CDR3, as DNA: TGTGCCAGCAACCAGGACAGTGAAGGCTACACCTTC. Translated, it gives CASNQDSEGYTF. V gene TRBV12-3 or TRBV12-4 combines with J gene TRBJ1-2, with a weak D call TRBD1 (6 bases). This CDR3 spans 12 amino acids. V lost 7 bases to trimming and J lost 8 bases, with 14 bases between them.

This clone was seen a single time. DNA for the CDR3: TGCGCCAGCAGCTTGGATCCGGTCTATGGCTACACCTTC. Translating it yields CASSLDPVYGYTF. V usage is TRBV5-1 and J usage is TRBJ1-2; D gene unclear. Germline V gene data show CDR1 as SGHRS and CDR2 as YFSETQ. V was cut by 0 bases and J by 4 bases, with 7 bases left in between. The CDR3 has 13 amino acids.

Here the CDR3 reads CASIWTPLDTGELFF. The CDR3 DNA follows: TGTGCCAGCATCTGGACTCCTTTGGACACCGGGGAGCTGTTTTTT. The rearrangement joins TRBV6-5 to TRBJ2-2, with D perhaps TRBD2 (5 bases). This CDR3 spans 15 amino acids. CDR1 is MNHEY and CDR2 is SVGAGI in the germline V gene. V lost 7 bases to trimming and J lost 3 bases, with 15 bases between them.

This clone was picked up one time. The chain employs TRBV11-2 and TRBJ2-7; TRBD1 is a possible D gene (7 bases). Deletions cut 1 base from V and 6 bases from J, with 13 bases between. CDR1 SGHAT and CDR2 FQNNGV come from the germline V gene. This CDR3 comprises 14 residues. CDR3 sequence: CASSLVAGQREQYF. CDR3 nucleotide sequence: TGTGCCAGCAGCTTAGTGGCGGGACAGCGCGAGCAGTACTTC.

The J gene is TRBJ1-5, the V gene TRBV7-8; no reliable D call. CDR1 is SGHVS, CDR2 FQNEAQ, per germline. Trimming pared 5 bases from V and 0 bases from J, leaving 14 bases between. The CDR3 is made up of 16 amino acids. The CDR3 DNA reads as TGTGCCAGCAGCCCCTCGACAAGCCATAGCAATCAGCCCCAGCATTTT. Protein product: CASSPSTSHSNQPQHF.

This clone was seen only once. Sequence at one end of the junction differs from germline and may be a read error. This chain uses TRBV7-7 with TRBJ2-2; 12 nucleotides align to TRBD2. Germline V gene sequence: CDR1 SSHAT, CDR2 FNYEAQ (reference sequence). The CDR3 sequence is 16 residues long. This CDR3 is CASSPTSGGDTGELFF. As DNA, the CDR3 is TGTGCTAGCAGTCCGACTAGCGGGGGTGACACCGGGGAGCTGTTTTTT. Full variable domain (rest looked up from reference TRBV7-7 and TRBJ2-2): GAGVSQSPRYKVTKRGQDVTLRCDPISSHATLYWYQQALGQGPEFLTYFNYEAQPDKSGLPSDRFSAERPEGSISTLTIQRTEQRDSAMYRCASSPTSGGDTGELFFGEGSRLTVL.

This clone is a singleton in its sample. V usage is TRBV9 and J usage is TRBJ2-6; D uncertain. The CDR3 loop spans 14 amino acids. The germline gives CDR1 SGDLS, CDR2 YYNGEE. V was pared by 4 bases and J by 0 bases, with 5 bases between. The CDR3 DNA is TGTGCCAGCAGCTCATTCTCTGGGGCCAACGTCCTGACTTTC. This codes for CASSSFSGANVLTF.

The V call is TRBV28, the J call TRBJ1-5, with D unresolved. Germline V gene data show CDR1 as MDHEN and CDR2 as SYDVKM. The V end was cut by 6 bases, the J end by 4 bases, with 13 bases between. The CDR3 has 14 residues. The CDR3 DNA sequence: TGTGCCAGCAGGAGCTATTTTTGGAATCAGCCCCAGCATTTT. Translated: CASRSYFWNQPQHF.

V and J are TRBV30 and TRBJ2-1, with 11 bases aligning to TRBD2. From germline, CDR1 is GTSNPN and CDR2 SVGIG (reference sequence). The V and J ends lost 4 bases and 7 bases, in that order; junction bases with no gene match: 6. The CDR3 sequence is 14 residues long. The CDR3 sequence is CAWTLAGAYNEQFF. DNA of the CDR3: TGTGCCTGGACACTAGCGGGAGCTTATAATGAGCAGTTCTTC.

V and J are TRBV5-1 and TRBJ1-1; D ambiguous. The CDR3 loop spans 16 amino acids. Germline V lookup: CDR1 SGHRS, CDR2 YFSETQ. V lost 4 bases to trimming and J lost 0 bases, with 16 bases between them. The CDR3 nucleotides read TGCGCCAGCAGCCCTGGGCAGCCCTCCTTGAACACTGAAGCTTTCTTT. It specifies CASSPGQPSLNTEAFF.

This clone was recorded a few times. The rearrangement uses TRBV2 and TRBJ1-5; TRBD1 matches at 7 bases. Germline V lookup: CDR1 SNHLY, CDR2 FYNNEI. Losses at the gene ends were 5 bases for V and 8 bases for J; bases not matched to a gene: 6. The CDR3 is 13 residues long. The CDR3 protein is CASSLGGLKPQHF. As DNA, the CDR3 is TGTGCCAGCAGTTTAGGGGGCTTAAAGCCCCAGCATTTT.

This CDR3 is CASRARTVGSQPQHF. As DNA, the CDR3 is TGTGCCAGCAGGGCCCGGACAGTAGGGAGTCAGCCCCAGCATTTT. The V call is TRBV2, the J call TRBJ1-5; tentatively, D is TRBD1 (6 bases). The CDR3 sequence is 15 residues long. Trimming cost V 6 bases and J 6 bases, with 18 bases left between them. The V gene's germline CDR1 is SNHLY and CDR2 FYNNEI.

The rearrangement links TRBV9 to TRBJ2-2; D perhaps matches TRBD2 (5 bases). Germline CDR1 and CDR2: SGDLS and YYNGEE. This CDR3 contains 14 residues. With 3 bases removed from V and 2 bases from J, the gap between germline ends came to 8 bases. Here the CDR3 reads CASSERLNTGELFF. In DNA, the CDR3 is TGTGCCAGCAGCGAGCGACTAAACACCGGGGAGCTGTTTTTT.

The chain is built from TRBV4-2 and TRBJ1-2; TRBD1 agrees at 11 bases. Trimming took 1 base from V and 5 from J; bases not matched to a gene: 6. The CDR3 is made up of 16 amino acids. Germline V gives CDR1 LGHNA, CDR2 YNFKEQ. The CDR3 region has the DNA TGTGCCAGCAGCCAAGCGGGACAGGGGGTGCGGTATGGCTACACCTTC. This encodes CASSQAGQGVRYGYTF.

The chain carries TRBV15 and TRBJ2-7; 9 positions match TRBD1. Looked up from germline, CDR1 is LNHNV and CDR2 is YYDKDF (reference sequence). V dropped 3 bases and J dropped 4; count of bases not matched to a gene: 10. This CDR3 spans 16 amino acids. CDR3: CATSSLGTGHRYEQYF. CDR3 DNA sequence: TGTGCCACCAGCAGTCTTGGGACAGGGCATAGGTACGAGCAGTACTTC.

This chain links TRBV27 with TRBJ2-2; TRBD1 is a possible D gene (6 bases). Germline V lookup: CDR1 MNHEY, CDR2 SMNVEV (reference sequence). Trimming stripped 7 bases from V and 8 bases from J, with 23 bases between. The CDR3 totals 16 residues. CDR3 DNA: TGTGCCAGCACGGGCACAGGGATGGGGTTAATTGGGGAGCTGTTTTTT. Its translation: CASTGTGMGLIGELFF.

This CDR3 reads CATSDLSRDRWPPSPLHF. The CDR3 DNA is TGTGCCACCAGTGATTTGTCGCGGGACAGGTGGCCCCCTTCACCCCTCCACTTT. This chain connects TRBV24-1 to TRBJ1-6, with 8 nucleotides matching TRBD1. J lost 9 bases, V lost 0 bases, and 12 bases had no gene match. The length of the CDR3 is 18 residues. Germline V gene lookup returns CDR1 KGHDR and CDR2 SFDVKD.

This clone appeared many times. The J gene is TRBJ2-2, the V gene TRBV5-4; 14 positions agree with TRBD2. CDR3 length: 17 residues. Per the germline V gene, CDR1 is SGHNT and CDR2 is YYREEE (reference sequence). V was clipped by 5 bases and J by 5 bases; unmatched bases: 8. CDR3 loop: CASRAGLAGGNTGELFF. The CDR3 DNA reads as TGTGCCAGCAGAGCAGGACTAGCGGGAGGTAATACCGGGGAGCTGTTTTTT.

The rearrangement links TRBV9 to TRBJ1-6, with D hard to call. The CDR3 spans 16 residues. V was clipped by 0 bases and J by 7 bases, with 14 bases between them. The germline V gene has CDR1 SGDLS and CDR2 YYNGEE. The CDR3 nucleotides read TGTGCCAGCAGCGTAGATGGCCCCTCGCCGAATTCACCCCTCCACTTT. Translation gives CASSVDGPSPNSPLHF.